In its sample, the clone carrying this T cell receptor (beta chain) was seen a few times. The data originate from a study of T cells in localized non-small cell lung cancer. Germline-derived CDR1 and CDR2 are MNHGY and SAAAGT. Trimming shortened V by 5 bases and J by 1 base, and 18 bases separated the two germline ends. The CDR3 runs 16 residues. Generated by immunoSEQ multiplex PCR, the TCRdb table keeps only in-frame clones and is missing some. Among 3,600 or so clones listed, about 26% were seen once. V usage is TRBV6-8 and J usage is TRBJ2-7; D possibly corresponds to TRBD2 (6 bases). The source of this sequence is a male donor aged 60 or older with stage I lung adenocarcinoma. The starting material was lung tumor tissue, obtained before any cancer treatment. The CDR3 nucleotides are TGTGCCAGCAGTCCCTACGCTAGCGCCCGATCCTACGAGCAGTACTTC. As protein: CASSPYASARSYEQYF.